These T cell receptor beta chains were read from a single sample in a study of vaccination and CD4 T cells after COVID-19. MiXCR was run by TCRdb on the PCR reads, yielding one entry per CDR3 protein. The repertoire holds under 15,000 distinct CDR3 sequences, with less than 65% as singletons. Their antigens are not known. Sample: CD4+ T cells from blood, cultured in vitro. The receptor set was obtained from a human donor who had recovered from COVID-19. Both conserved end residues are part of each CDR3. A D gene is named only where the DNA matches it firmly.

d_gene: TRBD1; j_gene: TRBJ1-2; v_gene: TRBV7-9; CDR3aa: CASSPPPGQPRGYTF
d_gene: .; j_gene: TRBJ2-7; v_gene: TRBV7-2; CDR3aa: CASSLTVRALAYEQYF
d_gene: .; j_gene: TRBJ1-2; v_gene: TRBV7-3; CDR3aa: CASSLGGFNSYTF
d_gene: TRBD2; j_gene: TRBJ2-5; v_gene: TRBV6-1; CDR3aa: CASGLAGAVRETQYF
d_gene: TRBD1; j_gene: TRBJ1-5; v_gene: TRBV20-1; CDR3aa: CSASRRDRDSNQPQHF
d_gene: TRBD1; j_gene: TRBJ2-7; v_gene: TRBV6-1; CDR3aa: CASRDLGQGAGEQYF
d_gene: .; j_gene: TRBJ2-3; v_gene: TRBV28; CDR3aa: CASSGSLGTDTQYF
d_gene: .; j_gene: TRBJ1-1; v_gene: TRBV20-1; CDR3aa: CSARETGKNTEAFF
d_gene: TRBD2; j_gene: TRBJ2-5; v_gene: TRBV7-3; CDR3aa: CASSPGLAGETQYF
d_gene: .; j_gene: TRBJ1-2; v_gene: TRBV19; CDR3aa: CASSEGGYGYTF
d_gene: TRBD2; j_gene: TRBJ2-7; v_gene: TRBV28; CDR3aa: CASSLTSGSSYEQYF
d_gene: .; j_gene: TRBJ2-3; v_gene: TRBV19; CDR3aa: CASSIPGRAGTDTQYF
d_gene: .; j_gene: TRBJ2-5; v_gene: TRBV12-3/TRBV12-4; CDR3aa: CASSLRPSVTLTHQETQYF
d_gene: .; j_gene: TRBJ2-1; v_gene: TRBV11-2; CDR3aa: CASSSTRRGHNEQFF
d_gene: .; j_gene: TRBJ1-2; v_gene: TRBV4-1; CDR3aa: CASSQGDRGYGYTF
d_gene: .; j_gene: TRBJ2-2; v_gene: TRBV7-9; CDR3aa: CASSLVPGSTGELFF
d_gene: .; j_gene: TRBJ2-5; v_gene: TRBV28; CDR3aa: CASSFGLLGGRTQYF
d_gene: TRBD1; j_gene: TRBJ1-5; v_gene: TRBV20-1; CDR3aa: CSARGQGEVSNQPQHF
d_gene: TRBD1; j_gene: TRBJ1-6; v_gene: TRBV2; CDR3aa: CASSAGTGLYSPLHF
d_gene: .; j_gene: TRBJ2-3; v_gene: TRBV20-1; CDR3aa: CSEIGVRGTDTQYF
d_gene: .; j_gene: TRBJ2-7; v_gene: TRBV7-9; CDR3aa: CASSFPKEGGWYRDPGYEQYF
d_gene: TRBD2; j_gene: TRBJ2-1; v_gene: TRBV20-1; CDR3aa: CSARDSSSGSGGEQFF
d_gene: TRBD2; j_gene: TRBJ2-3; v_gene: TRBV20-1; CDR3aa: CSARDSLAGTTDTQYF
d_gene: TRBD1; j_gene: TRBJ2-5; v_gene: TRBV2; CDR3aa: CASQGQGQETQYF
d_gene: TRBD1; j_gene: TRBJ1-4; v_gene: TRBV2; CDR3aa: CASSVEGALDEKLFF
d_gene: .; j_gene: TRBJ2-7; v_gene: TRBV9; CDR3aa: CASSARGYEQYF
d_gene: .; j_gene: TRBJ1-6; v_gene: TRBV21-1; CDR3aa: CASSKTGQTNSPLHF
d_gene: .; j_gene: TRBJ2-3; v_gene: TRBV11-2; CDR3aa: CASSSRGFGVRTTPDTQYF
d_gene: .; j_gene: TRBJ1-5; v_gene: TRBV7-8; CDR3aa: CASSLEQSNQPQHF
d_gene: .; j_gene: TRBJ2-7; v_gene: TRBV7-9; CDR3aa: CASSTKGRPDYEQYF
d_gene: .; j_gene: TRBJ2-1; v_gene: TRBV10-3; CDR3aa: CAIMMDNEQFF
d_gene: TRBD2; j_gene: TRBJ2-7; v_gene: TRBV20-1; CDR3aa: CSAGPRLAAASYEQYF
d_gene: .; j_gene: TRBJ1-5; v_gene: TRBV29-1; CDR3aa: CSTRVLGPQHF
d_gene: TRBD2; j_gene: TRBJ2-7; v_gene: TRBV19; CDR3aa: CASSPGLVDEQYF
d_gene: .; j_gene: TRBJ2-5; v_gene: TRBV2; CDR3aa: CASSAGVMQETQYF
d_gene: TRBD2; j_gene: TRBJ2-3; v_gene: TRBV28; CDR3aa: CASRGLAGGGADTQYF
d_gene: TRBD1; j_gene: TRBJ2-1; v_gene: TRBV7-8; CDR3aa: CASSLFGTGVNEQFF
d_gene: TRBD2; j_gene: TRBJ2-7; v_gene: TRBV20-1; CDR3aa: CSARGAGELPYEQYF